The 4 T cell receptor beta chains presented below share a single source sample, sequenced in a study of blood T cell repertoires in COVID-19. Data came from immunoSEQ multiplex PCR; TCRdb stores just in-frame clones and leaves some out. The sample holds roughly 30,000 clones, 70% to 90% seen once. The sequencing sample was made of peripheral blood. The receptors stem from a man aged 55 to 69 with COVID-19, enrolled during active disease.

The chain uses TRBV4-3 and TRBJ2-5; no definite D call. Trimming took off 0 bases at V and 5 bases at J, with 7 bases between the two ends. CDR1 LGHNA and CDR2 YSLEER come from the germline V gene. The length of the CDR3 is 13 residues. CDR3 loop: CASSQDNRETQYF. CDR3 DNA: TGCGCCAGCAGCCAAGATAATCGGGAGACCCAGTACTTC.

This chain connects TRBV28 to TRBJ1-4, with TRBD1 as a possible D gene (6 bases). The length of the CDR3 is 13 residues. CDR1 and CDR2 (germline): MDHEN, SYDVKM. V lost 6 bases and J lost 6, with 11 bases in between. CDR3 protein: CASRTGGDEKLFF. As DNA, the CDR3 is TGTGCCAGCAGGACAGGTGGCGATGAAAAACTGTTTTTT.

The chain couples TRBV7-8 to TRBJ1-2, with 7 bases matching TRBD1. V was pared by 2 bases and J by 4 bases, with 10 bases of the junction left unmatched. This CDR3 has 16 residues. The germline V gene has CDR1 SGHVS and CDR2 FQNEAQ. CDR3 sequence: CASSLSGRGELYGYTF. For the CDR3, the DNA is TGTGCCAGCAGCTTAAGTGGCAGGGGGGAACTCTATGGCTACACCTTC.

This sequence joins TRBV19 and TRBJ1-5; the D is unclear. The CDR3 extends over 12 amino acids. The ends were cut back, 10 bases at V and 4 bases at J, with 11 bases in the middle. Per the germline V gene, CDR1 is LNHDA and CDR2 is SQIVND (reference sequence). This CDR3 reads CATHAENQPQHF. In DNA form, the CDR3 reads TGTGCCACCCACGCAGAAAATCAGCCCCAGCATTTT.